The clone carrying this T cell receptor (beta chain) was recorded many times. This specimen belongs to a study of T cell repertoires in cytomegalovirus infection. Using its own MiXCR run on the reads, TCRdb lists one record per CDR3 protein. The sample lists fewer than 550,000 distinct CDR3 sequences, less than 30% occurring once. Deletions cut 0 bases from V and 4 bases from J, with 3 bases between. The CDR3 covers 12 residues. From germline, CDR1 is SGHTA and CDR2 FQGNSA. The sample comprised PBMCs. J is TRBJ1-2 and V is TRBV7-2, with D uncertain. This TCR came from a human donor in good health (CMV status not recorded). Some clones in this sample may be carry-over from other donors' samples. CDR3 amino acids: CASSLASYGYTF. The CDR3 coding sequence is TGTGCCAGCAGCTTAGCCTCCTATGGCTACACCTTC.